This T cell receptor (beta chain) was documented in a study of beta chain features in type 1 diabetes. Trimming removed 6 bases at V and 7 bases at J, with 13 bases between. The CDR3 extends over 12 amino acids. Germline-derived CDR1 and CDR2 are SEHNR and FQNEAQ (reference sequence). The sample holds a few counts of this clone. The antigen is unknown. Study-wide points: Sequencing used cDNA, and cells with high TCR expression could therefore be over-represented.

Expressed TCRB transcripts were sequenced because the isolated RNA had all been reverse transcribed beforehand. It was found that naive, central memory and regulatory T cell samples averaged about 3.4 million reads. Sequenced by immunoSEQ multiplex PCR; TCRdb stores in-frame clones only, minus some. Among under 300,000 clones listed, 25% to 30% were seen once. Central memory, naive, regulatory and stem cell-like memory CD4+ cells were sorted by CD45RO/CCR7/CD25/CD127/CD95/CD27. Every sorted population was more than 95% pure. The source of this sequence is a man between 25 and 39 years old in good health. Sequencing was done on a sample of central memory CD4+ T cells from blood. V usage is TRBV7-9 and J usage is TRBJ2-7, with D perhaps matching TRBD2 (5 bases). The CDR3 here is CASRLDRGEQYF. The DNA for the CDR3 is TGTGCCAGCAGGCTAGATCGGGGAGAGCAGTACTTC.